The clone carrying this TCR beta chain occurred many times. The antigen remains unidentified. This sample was included in a study of T-cell reconstitution after alpha-beta-depleted transplantation in children. Findings of the study overall: T-cell numbers and diversity one year post-transplant derived largely from freshly generated T cells.

V lost 5 bases and J lost 7, with 14 bases in between. This CDR3 has 12 residues. Germline V gene data show CDR1 as DFQATT and CDR2 as SNEGSKA (reference sequence). Unique molecular identifiers were used to barcode this TCRbeta library. One entry per CDR3 protein results from TCRdb running MiXCR on the PCR reads. Here the sample spans some 120,000 distinct CDR3 sequences, about 23% being singletons. The sequence derives from a male patient aged 2 to 9 who had a stem cell transplant for chronic granulomatous disease, so the T cells may come from the graft donor. The chain combines TRBV20-1 with TRBJ1-2; D not resolved. The specimen was PBMCs, mostly from graft donor cells, collected 180 days after TCRalphabeta/CD19-depleted stem cell transplant. The CDR3 sequence is CSAPRSERGYTF. As DNA, the CDR3 is TGCAGTGCTCCTCGATCCGAGCGTGGCTACACCTTC.